The 5 T cell receptor beta chains given below trace back to one sample, sequenced in a study of T-cell reconstitution after alpha-beta-depleted transplantation in children. Unique molecular identifiers were incorporated into the prepared TCRbeta library. TCRdb analysed the PCR reads with MiXCR anew, one entry per CDR3 protein. Among 250,000 to 300,000 distinct CDR3 sequences listed, almost 10% were seen once. The sequenced sample was PBMCs from the stem cell graft donor, obtained from the stem cell graft. Receptors were obtained from a human donor who donated a stem cell graft to a child with SCID.

The chain carries TRBV29-1 and TRBJ2-7; the D is unclear. The CDR3 runs to 13 residues. Between the trimmed V and J ends, which lost 4 bases and 7 bases, there was a span of 17 bases. Germline loops: CDR1 SQVTM, CDR2 ANQGSEA. This chain's CDR3 is CSVVLHGIGEQYF. DNA for the CDR3: TGCAGCGTTGTATTACATGGAATTGGGGAGCAGTACTTC.

The chain uses TRBV6-2 or TRBV6-3 and TRBJ2-7, with D perhaps matching TRBD1 (6 bases). Germline lookup yields CDR1 MNHEY and CDR2 SVGEGT. Trimming cost V 0 bases and J 6 bases, with 12 bases left between them. There are 14 residues in the CDR3. The CDR3 region has the DNA TGTGCCAGCAGTTACTCCGCAGGGGAGCGCGAGCAGTACTTC. Its translation: CASSYSAGEREQYF.

This clonotype was detected many times. The CDR3 region is CASSGREGGETQYF. In DNA form, the CDR3 reads TGCGCCAGCAGCGGCAGGGAAGGGGGAGAGACCCAGTACTTC. The J gene is TRBJ2-5, the V gene TRBV5-1, with D possibly being TRBD1 (6 bases). The CDR3 extends over 14 amino acids. CDR1 SGHRS and CDR2 YFSETQ come from the germline V gene. Trimming took 4 bases from V and 4 from J, leaving 14 bases between them.

This clonotype was seen more than once but under ten times. The J gene is TRBJ2-3, the V gene TRBV7-3, with D perhaps TRBD1 or TRBD2 (5 bases each). The V end was cut by 3 bases, the J end by 0 bases, with 10 bases between. CDR3 length: 15 amino acids. CDR1 and CDR2 (germline): SGHTA, FQGTGA. In DNA form, the CDR3 reads TGTGCCAGCAGCTTCGGGACCGCGAGCACAGATACGCAGTATTTT. Encoded protein: CASSFGTASTDTQYF.

The rearrangement links TRBV7-8 to TRBJ2-7; D remains ambiguous. CDR1 and CDR2 from the germline V gene are SGHVS and FQNEAQ. The CDR3 runs 12 residues. Trimming removed 3 bases at V and 6 bases at J, with 9 bases between. The CDR3 DNA reads TGTGCCAGCAGCTTCCGGCAAACCGAGCAGTACTTC. As protein: CASSFRQTEQYF.